Listed below are T cell receptor beta chains from one sample, sequenced in a study of cytomegalovirus exposure and HLA in healthy donors. Method: immunoSEQ multiplex PCR; TCRdb's copy keeps in-frame clones and lacks some. Of around 96,000 clones in the sample, about 84% were seen once. Sequences were obtained from PBMCs. The receptor source for this set is a man aged 18 to 29 in good health and CMV-seronegative. Each CDR3 is given with its conserved first and last residue. The D gene is left open where the match is weak. Some rows mark clone size as missing; the rest say once, few, many or name a class of expanded clone.

NA	TRBV28	TRBJ2-7	NA	TGTGCCAGCAGTTCGGACGGGAGCTCCTACGAGCAGTACTTC	CASSSDGSSYEQYF
TRBD2	TRBV30	TRBJ2-3	NA	TGTGCCTGGAGTAGTGGGACTAGCAACTTTGGCACAGATACGCAGTATTTT	CAWSSGTSNFGTDTQYF
TRBD1	TRBV14	TRBJ2-7	NA	TGTGCCAGCAGCCCGGACAGGGGGCAATTCTACCACGAGCAGTACTTC	CASSPDRGQFYHEQYF
TRBD2	TRBV7-9	TRBJ2-7	NA	TGTGCCGGCAGCCCTCCTAGCGGGGGGTCCTCCTACGAGCAGTACTTC	CAGSPPSGGSSYEQYF
NA	TRBV7-6	TRBJ1-1	NA	TGTGCCAGCAGCTTAGAGCAGGCAGGGGCGGGCACTGAAGCTTTCTTT	CASSLEQAGAGTEAFF
NA	TRBV2	TRBJ2-3	few	TGTGCCAGCGGGGAAGCACTCCGCACAGATACGCAGTATTTT	CASGEALRTDTQYF
TRBD2	TRBV25-1	TRBJ2-2	NA	TGTGCCAGCGGAAGCGGGACTAGCGGGGAGATCACCGGGGAGCTGTTTTTT	CASGSGTSGEITGELFF
TRBD1	TRBV7-3	TRBJ2-3	NA	TGTGCCAGCAGCAGAGCCCCGGGACAGGGAACAGATACGCAGTATTTT	CASSRAPGQGTDTQYF
TRBD1	TRBV9	TRBJ2-7	NA	TGTGCCAGCAGCGTAGGAGGGACAGCGAGCTACGAGCAGTACTTC	CASSVGGTASYEQYF
NA	TRBV29-1	TRBJ1-3	NA	TGCAGCGTTCAGGGGACATCTGGAAACACCATATATTTT	CSVQGTSGNTIYF
TRBD2	TRBV6-1	TRBJ2-3	NA	TGTGCCAGCAGCTTAGCGGGGGGGCCACCTACGCAGTATTTT	CASSLAGGPPTQYF
NA	TRBV6-1	TRBJ2-1	NA	TGTGCCCAGGGCAGCGCCTACAATGAGCAGTTCTTC	CAQGSAYNEQFF
NA	TRBV28	TRBJ1-1	NA	TGTGCCAGCAGTTACTACAGGGCGGCTCCTGAAGCTTTCTTT	CASSYYRAAPEAFF
NA	TRBV11-3	TRBJ2-7	NA	TGTGCCAGCAGCTTAGATGGGCCGGGGGAGCAGTACTTC	CASSLDGPGEQYF
NA	TRBV10-1	TRBJ1-1	NA	TGCGCCAGCAGTCGGGGGAATTTGAACACTGAAGCTTTCTTT	CASSRGNLNTEAFF
NA	TRBV4-2	TRBJ1-6	NA	TGTGCCAGCAGCCAGGGGGCAGTGCGGAGGCACAATTCACCCCTCCACTTT	CASSQGAVRRHNSPLHF
TRBD1	TRBV23-1	TRBJ1-1	NA	TGCGCCAGCAGTCAGGGACTCAGGGGGCAGTGGGACACTGAAGCTTTCTTT	CASSQGLRGQWDTEAFF
NA	TRBV10-2	TRBJ2-2	NA	TGCGCCAGCCGCCTGGGAGGGGGGCCCACCGGGGAGCTGTTTTTT	CASRLGGGPTGELFF
NA	TRBV15	TRBJ1-1	NA	TGTGCCACCAGCAGAGATATGAACACTGAAGCTTTCTTT	CATSRDMNTEAFF
NA	TRBV12-5	TRBJ1-5	NA	TGTGCTAGTGGCCGGACATTTAGTAATCAGCCCCAGCATTTT	CASGRTFSNQPQHF
TRBD2	TRBV7-3	TRBJ2-5	NA	TGTGCCAGCAGCCGTGGGACTAGCGGGGGGAGGGAGACCCAGTACTTC	CASSRGTSGGRETQYF
NA	TRBV29-1	TRBJ2-5	few	TGCAGCGTTGAATGGGACACCCAAGAGACCCAGTACTTC	CSVEWDTQETQYF
NA	TRBV7-6	TRBJ1-1	NA	TGTGCCAGCAGCCCGTGGGGGGGGCAGGCTTTCTTT	CASSPWGGQAFF
TRBD2	TRBV28	TRBJ2-1	NA	TGTGCCAGCAGTCCCGGGGGGAGGAATGAGCAGTTCTTC	CASSPGGRNEQFF
NA	TRBV9	TRBJ1-3	NA	TGTGCCAGCAGCGGCGGGTTCCGGAACACCATATATTTT	CASSGGFRNTIYF
NA	TRBV7-9	TRBJ2-1	NA	TGTTCCAGCAGCTTAGGTGGCGGGTTGAACCACAATGAGCAGTTCTTC	CSSSLGGGLNHNEQFF
NA	TRBV7-9	TRBJ1-1	once	TGTGCCAGCAGCCCCGAGTCCTACCTGAACACTGAAGCTTTCTTT	CASSPESYLNTEAFF
NA	TRBV6-5	TRBJ1-2	NA	TGTGCCAGCAGTTACAACGACAACCAGGCTAACTATGGCTACACCTTC	CASSYNDNQANYGYTF
TRBD1	TRBV15	TRBJ2-3	NA	TGTGCCACCAAACTGGACAGGGGAGGCACAGATACGCAGTATTTT	CATKLDRGGTDTQYF
NA	TRBV27	TRBJ1-2	once	TGTGCCAGCAGTTTAACCTGGGGGGGCTATGGCTACACCTTC	CASSLTWGGYGYTF
NA	TRBV12-5	TRBJ2-1	NA	TGTGCTAGTGGGCCAGCCTACAATGAGCAGTTCTTC	CASGPAYNEQFF
TRBD1	TRBV4-1	TRBJ1-2	NA	TGCGCCAGCAGCCAAGATCAGACAGGGCATGGCTACACCTTC	CASSQDQTGHGYTF
NA	TRBV19	TRBJ1-4	NA	TGTGCCAGTACCCCGGTATACAGGGATTACTCAACTAATGAAAAACTGTTTTTT	CASTPVYRDYSTNEKLFF
TRBD1	TRBV19	TRBJ2-7	NA	TGTGCCAGTAGTGAGGCCGGGACAGGGCTGTCCTACGCCTACGAGCAGTACTTC	CASSEAGTGLSYAYEQYF
TRBD2	TRBV19	TRBJ2-1	NA	TGTGCCAGTAGTATACTTGAGCGGGGGAGAGCCTACAATGAGCAGTTCTTC	CASSILERGRAYNEQFF
NA	TRBV6-1	TRBJ2-4	NA	TGTGCCAGCAGCAGGAGACAGGGACTAAACATTCAGTACTTC	CASSRRQGLNIQYF
TRBD1	TRBV7-9	TRBJ1-1	NA	TGTGCCAGCAGCTCCGGGGACAGGGGGCACCCTGAAGCTTTCTTT	CASSSGDRGHPEAFF
NA	TRBV6-1	TRBJ2-7	NA	TGTGCCAGCAGTGAAGGAAACACCGACGGGGACGAGCAGTACTTC	CASSEGNTDGDEQYF
NA	TRBV29-1	TRBJ1-2	NA	TGCAGCGCCGTGACAGAGTATTATGGCTACACCTTC	CSAVTEYYGYTF
NA	TRBV18	TRBJ2-2	NA	TGTGCCAGCTCACCGACAGTGATTAACACCGGGGAGCTGTTTTTT	CASSPTVINTGELFF
TRBD1	TRBV10-3	TRBJ1-6	once	TGTGCCATCGGACAGGGAGGATCACCCCTCCACTTT	CAIGQGGSPLHF
NA	TRBV2	TRBJ1-2	NA	TGTGCCAGCAGTGAAGGTCCAGGCCGCTATGGCTACACCTTC	CASSEGPGRYGYTF
TRBD1	TRBV6-1	TRBJ2-5	NA	TGTGCCAGTTCTACAGGGGGGAAAGAGACCCAGTACTTC	CASSTGGKETQYF
NA	TRBV14	TRBJ1-4	NA	TGTGCCAGCAGCCCGACAGTTGCAACTAATGAAAAACTGTTTTTT	CASSPTVATNEKLFF
TRBD2	TRBV6-1	TRBJ2-7	NA	TGTGCCAGCAGTGAACTAGCGGGGGGTCCTTACGAGCAGTACTTC	CASSELAGGPYEQYF
TRBD1	TRBV7-2	TRBJ1-4	NA	TGTGCCAGCAGCTCCATCAGGGGGTTTGGTGAAAAACTGTTTTTT	CASSSIRGFGEKLFF
NA	TRBV5-1	TRBJ1-2	NA	TGCGCCAGCAGTCCTGACAGCTCCCTCCCTAACTATGGCTACACCTTC	CASSPDSSLPNYGYTF
NA	TRBV2	TRBJ2-7	few	TGTGCCAGCACCCAGGGGGGTGGTCGAGGAGAGCAGTACTTC	CASTQGGGRGEQYF
NA	TRBV15	TRBJ2-2	NA	TGTGCCACCAGCCCCAGGAACACCGGGGAGCTGTTTTTT	CATSPRNTGELFF
NA	TRBV7-2	TRBJ2-5	NA	TGTGCCAGCAGCGGCTACGGGGAGACCCAGTACTTC	CASSGYGETQYF
NA	TRBV18	TRBJ2-7	NA	TGTGCCAGCTCAGAGGCGCAGGGGATCTACGAGCAGTACTTC	CASSEAQGIYEQYF
NA	TRBV7-9	TRBJ2-7	NA	TGTGCCAGCAGCGCCGACCGACTAGAGCAGTACTTC	CASSADRLEQYF
TRBD2	TRBV19	TRBJ2-1	NA	TGTGCCAGTAGTACAACTCCCGGGACTAGCGGCTACAATGAGCAGTTCTTC	CASSTTPGTSGYNEQFF
TRBD1	TRBV15	TRBJ1-2	NA	TGTGCCACCAGCTCTGATCAGGGGGCTTATTGGGAAGGCTACACCTTC	CATSSDQGAYWEGYTF
TRBD2	TRBV7-9	TRBJ2-7	NA	TGTGCCAGCAGCTTAGTTCGCGAAAGTTCCGGACTAGCGGGGGGGGAGCAGTACTTC	CASSLVRESSGLAGGEQYF
NA	TRBV5-4	TRBJ2-7	NA	TGTGCCAGCAGCTCAGACAACTACGAGCAGTACTTC	CASSSDNYEQYF
TRBD1	TRBV18	TRBJ1-5	NA	TGTGCCAGCTCACCGGAACAGGGGGCGGGTCAGCCCCAGCATTTT	CASSPEQGAGQPQHF